This T cell receptor (beta chain) appears in the sequencing data of a study of response to subunit inactivated influenza vaccine. This clonotype was detected ten times or more. V lost 5 bases, J lost 1 base, and 6 bases stayed unmatched. Germline V CDR1 and CDR2: SGHRS, YFSETQ. The CDR3 is 15 residues long. TCRdb called the RT-PCR reads again in MiXCR, with one record for every CDR3 protein. Of 700,000 to 800,000 distinct CDR3 sequences in the sample, roughly 18% were seen once. The V gene is TRBV5-1, the J gene TRBJ2-5, with 9 positions matching TRBD1. The TCR comes from a man between 45 and 60 years old who received an inactivated influenza vaccine. The material sequenced was PBMCs from blood, taken 5 to 6 days after vaccination. The CDR3 is CASRLGQGLQETQYF. CDR3 coding DNA: TGCGCCAGCAGACTCGGACAGGGGCTCCAAGAGACCCAGTACTTC.